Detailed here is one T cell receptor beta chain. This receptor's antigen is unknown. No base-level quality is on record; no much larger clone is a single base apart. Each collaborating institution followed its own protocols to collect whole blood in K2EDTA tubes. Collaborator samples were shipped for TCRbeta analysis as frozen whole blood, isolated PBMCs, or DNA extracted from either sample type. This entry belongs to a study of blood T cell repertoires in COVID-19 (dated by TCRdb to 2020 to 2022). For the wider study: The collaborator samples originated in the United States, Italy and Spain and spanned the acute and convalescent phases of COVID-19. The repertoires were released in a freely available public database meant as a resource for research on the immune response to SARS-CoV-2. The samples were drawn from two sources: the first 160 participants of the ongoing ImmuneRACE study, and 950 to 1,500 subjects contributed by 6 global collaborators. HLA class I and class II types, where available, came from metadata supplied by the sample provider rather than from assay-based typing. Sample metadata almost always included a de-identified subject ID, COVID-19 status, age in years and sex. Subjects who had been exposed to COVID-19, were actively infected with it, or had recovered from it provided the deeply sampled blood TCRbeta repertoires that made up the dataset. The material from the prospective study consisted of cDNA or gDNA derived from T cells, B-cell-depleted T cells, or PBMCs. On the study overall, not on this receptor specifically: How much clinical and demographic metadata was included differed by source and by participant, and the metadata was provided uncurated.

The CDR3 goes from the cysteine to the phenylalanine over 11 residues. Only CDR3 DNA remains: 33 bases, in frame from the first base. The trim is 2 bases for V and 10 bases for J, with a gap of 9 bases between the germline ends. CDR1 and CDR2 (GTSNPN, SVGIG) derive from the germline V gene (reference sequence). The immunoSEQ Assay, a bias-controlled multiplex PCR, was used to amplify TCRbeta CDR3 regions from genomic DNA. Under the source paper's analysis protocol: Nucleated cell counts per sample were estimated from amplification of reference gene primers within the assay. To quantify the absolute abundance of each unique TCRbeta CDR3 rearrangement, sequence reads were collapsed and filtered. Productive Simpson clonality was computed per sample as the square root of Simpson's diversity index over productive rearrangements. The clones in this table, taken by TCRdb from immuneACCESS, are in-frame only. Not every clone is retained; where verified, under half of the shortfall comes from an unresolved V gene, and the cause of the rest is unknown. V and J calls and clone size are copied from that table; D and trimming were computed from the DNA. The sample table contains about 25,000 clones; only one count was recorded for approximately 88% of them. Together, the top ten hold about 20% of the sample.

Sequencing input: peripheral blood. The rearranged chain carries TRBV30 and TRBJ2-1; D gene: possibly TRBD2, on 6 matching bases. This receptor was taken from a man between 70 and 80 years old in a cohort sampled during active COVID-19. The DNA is TGTGCCTGGAGTAGGGCGGGGGAGCAGTTCTTC. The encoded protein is CAWSRAGEQFF.